The clone carrying this TCR beta chain was seen once. CDR1 and CDR2 (germline): SGHVS, FNYEAQ. V shed 2 bases and J shed 9 bases, with 5 bases lying between them. This CDR3 spans 11 amino acids. Produced via immunoSEQ multiplex PCR; TCRdb's table is partial and in-frame only. Among about 120,000 clones listed, about nine tenths were seen once. The record originates from a study of T cell responses to AZD1222 COVID-19 vaccine. The source was peripheral blood, collected on day 0 of AZD1222 vaccination. The chain carries TRBV7-6 and TRBJ1-3; D remains ambiguous. The clonotype comes from an adult in good health. CDR3 coding DNA: TGTGCCAGCAGCTTACTGGGCACCATATATTTT. Protein product: CASSLLGTIYF. Looking up the rest from reference TRBV7-6 and TRBJ1-3 gives the full variable domain: GAGVSQSPRYKVTKRGQDVALRCDPISGHVSLYWYRQALGQGPEFLTYFNYEAQQDKSGLPNDRFSAERPEGSISTLTIQRTEQRDSAMYRCASSLLGTIYFGEGSWLTVV.